These 18 T cell receptor beta chains were all obtained from the same sample, sequenced in a study of cytomegalovirus exposure and HLA in healthy donors. In the PCR, 60 Vbeta and 13 Jbeta primers were used. The table came from immunoSEQ multiplex PCR; TCRdb's copy has only in-frame clones and leaves some out. The table lists around 180,000 clones, approximately 71% of them singletons. The specimen sequenced was PBMCs. The receptors originated from a girl between 10 and 17 years old in good health and CMV-seronegative.

The V gene is TRBV2, the J gene TRBJ2-1, with 7 bases lining up with TRBD1. The CDR3 is 15 residues long. Germline-derived CDR1 and CDR2 are SNHLY and FYNNEI. With 10 bases clipped from V and 4 bases from J, the junction kept 13 bases outside the gene matches. The CDR3 DNA follows: TGTGCCAACCTACCGGCAGGGGGTTTTTACAATGAGCAGTTCTTC. Encoded protein: CANLPAGGFYNEQFF.

This chain connects TRBV7-2 to TRBJ1-1; tentatively, D is TRBD1 (6 bases). The CDR3 runs 14 residues. Germline V gene data show CDR1 as SGHTA and CDR2 as FQGNSA. Trimming left V 5 bases short and J 3 bases short, with 13 bases between. The CDR3 DNA follows: TGTGCCAGCAGCCCTTACAGGGTGGACACTGAAGCTTTCTTT. Its protein product is CASSPYRVDTEAFF.

The chain employs TRBV10-2 and TRBJ1-5; D possibly corresponds to TRBD1 (5 bases). V lost 10 bases and J 2 bases, leaving 12 bases between the germline ends. This CDR3 spans 13 amino acids. CDR1 and CDR2 from the germline V gene are WSHSY and SAAADI. The CDR3 here is CATQGFGNQPQHF. CDR3 nucleotide sequence: TGCGCCACCCAGGGTTTCGGCAATCAGCCCCAGCATTTT.

This clone was detected once. Here the CDR3 reads CASSSWTDEQFF. DNA of the CDR3: TGTGCCAGCAGCTCGTGGACTGATGAGCAGTTCTTC. The chain employs TRBV7-9 and TRBJ2-1; possibly TRBD2 for D (5 bases). Germline loops: CDR1 SEHNR, CDR2 FQNEAQ (reference sequence). V was pared by 4 bases and J by 8 bases, with 9 bases between. The CDR3 is 12 residues long.

This clone was recorded a few times. The chain links TRBV4-2 to TRBJ1-2; 7 positions match TRBD1. The ends lost 0 bases at V and 5 bases at J; junction bases unmatched: 6. CDR1 and CDR2 (germline): LGHNA, YNFKEQ. CDR3 length: 15 residues. As DNA, the CDR3 is TGTGCCAGCAGCCAAGAGGGACAGACTACTTATGGCTACACCTTC. Translated, it gives CASSQEGQTTYGYTF.

The chain is built from TRBV6-1 and TRBJ1-4; D might be TRBD1 (5 bases). Deletions cut 4 bases from V and 1 base from J, with 10 bases between. The CDR3 contains 15 residues. Germline lookup yields CDR1 MNHNS and CDR2 SASEGT. The CDR3 here is CASSAGGGTNEKLFF. CDR3 bases: TGTGCCAGCAGTGCCGGGGGGGGAACTAATGAAAAACTGTTTTTT.

This clone was seen a single time. The chain links TRBV7-3 to TRBJ1-2, with 11 bases identical to TRBD1. CDR1 and CDR2 from the germline V gene are SGHTA and FQGTGA. The CDR3 sequence is 15 residues long. Germline trimming cut 4 bases from V and 4 bases from J; bases unmatched to any gene: 5. CDR3 sequence: CASSYSGTGGYGYTF. The CDR3 nucleotides read TGTGCCAGCAGCTACTCCGGGACAGGGGGCTATGGCTACACCTTC.

The V call is TRBV15, the J call TRBJ2-3, with 15 bases that match TRBD2. V lost 0 bases, J lost 2 bases, and 3 bases stayed unmatched. Germline CDR1 LNHNV, CDR2 YYDKDF (reference sequence). The CDR3 runs to 18 residues. CDR3 in amino acids: CATSRDGTSGGFTDTQYF. The CDR3 bases are TGTGCCACCAGCAGAGATGGGACTAGCGGGGGGTTCACAGATACGCAGTATTTT.

The chain carries TRBV5-1 and TRBJ1-4; a weak D match, TRBD1 (5 bases). The V gene lost 7 bases and the J gene lost 0 bases, with 13 bases spanning the gap. CDR1 and CDR2 (germline): SGHRS, YFSETQ. The CDR3 consists of 15 residues. The CDR3, as DNA: TGCGCCAGCTCTCGACAGTCCCCAACTAATGAAAAACTGTTTTTT. As protein: CASSRQSPTNEKLFF. Full variable domain (rest looked up from reference TRBV5-1 and TRBJ1-4): KAGVTQTPRYLIKTRGQQVTLSCSPISGHRSVSWYQQTPGQGLQFLFEYFSETQRNKGNFPGRFSGRQFSNSRSEMNVSTLELGDSALYLCASSRQSPTNEKLFFGSGTQLSVL.

This sequence joins TRBV25-1 and TRBJ1-6, with 8 bases aligning to TRBD1. The CDR3 consists of 17 residues. Per germline, CDR1 MGHDK and CDR2 SYGVNS. The trim removed 0 bases at V and 8 bases at J, leaving 9 bases unmatched. CDR3 protein: CASSEYRQGNIDSPLHF. The CDR3 region has the DNA TGTGCCAGCAGTGAATATAGACAGGGGAATATTGATTCACCCCTCCACTTT.

This chain joins TRBV6-5 and TRBJ1-2; D is possibly TRBD1 (6 bases). The CDR3 covers 15 residues. Germline CDR1 is MNHEY and CDR2 is SVGAGI. The V end lost 6 bases, the J end lost 7 bases, and 21 bases lay between the germline ends. The CDR3 DNA is TGTGCCAGCAGCCCGACTCTAGGACAGAGGGGTGGCTACACCTTC. Translated: CASSPTLGQRGGYTF.

This sequence joins TRBV5-6 and TRBJ1-2, with D perhaps TRBD1 (6 bases). CDR3 length: 15 residues. The V end lost 4 bases, the J end lost 4 bases, and 17 bases lay between the germline ends. CDR1 is SGHDT, CDR2 YYEEEE, per germline. The CDR3 coding sequence is TGTGCCAGCAGCCGCCCTCTACAGGGAACCTATGGCTACACCTTC. This sequence encodes CASSRPLQGTYGYTF. Full variable domain (missing parts from reference TRBV5-6 and TRBJ1-2): DAGVTQSPTHLIKTRGQQVTLRCSPKSGHDTVSWYQQALGQGPQFIFQYYEEEERQRGNFPDRFSGHQFPNYSSELNVNALLLGDSALYLCASSRPLQGTYGYTFGSGTRLTVV.

The gene calls are TRBV5-4 and TRBJ1-1, with 7 bases that match TRBD1. J was trimmed by 7 bases and V by 4 bases; bases with no gene match: 7. The CDR3 has 13 residues. The germline CDR1 and CDR2 sequences are SGHNT and YYREEE (reference sequence). The CDR3 spells CASSQGTVLEAFF. The CDR3 bases are TGTGCCAGCAGCCAAGGGACAGTTCTTGAAGCTTTCTTT.

This chain's CDR3 is CAWRQGWTGELFF. The CDR3, as DNA: TGTGCCTGGAGGCAGGGGTGGACCGGGGAGCTGTTTTTT. V and J are TRBV30 and TRBJ2-2, with a possible D match to TRBD1 (6 bases). The CDR3 length is 13 residues. Trimming removed 3 bases from V and 5 bases from J, with 10 bases in between. CDR1 is GTSNPN, CDR2 SVGIG, per germline (reference sequence).

The chain couples TRBV18 to TRBJ1-3; TRBD1 agrees at 7 bases. Germline loops: CDR1 KGHSH, CDR2 LQKENI. Trimming removed 1 base from V and 3 bases from J; junction bases left unmatched: 9. CDR3 size: 17 residues. CDR3 DNA sequence: TGTGCCAGCTCACCACAGTTTCCGGGACAGATTGGAAACACCATATATTTT. Protein: CASSPQFPGQIGNTIYF.

This clone was picked up a small number of times. The V and J genes are TRBV6-4 and TRBJ2-3; perhaps TRBD2 as D (5 bases). Per germline, CDR1 MRHNA and CDR2 SNTAGT. Deletions cut 6 bases from V and 0 bases from J, with 10 bases between. The CDR3 covers 14 residues. The CDR3 sequence is CASSPSGSTDTQYF. CDR3 DNA sequence: TGTGCCAGCAGCCCCAGCGGTAGCACAGATACGCAGTATTTT.

The chain links TRBV29-1 to TRBJ2-7; tentatively, D is TRBD1 (6 bases). This CDR3 comprises 13 residues. Trimming took off 5 bases at V and 0 bases at J, with 11 bases between the two ends. Germline assignment: CDR1 SQVTM and CDR2 ANQGSEA. Written as DNA, the CDR3 is TGCAGCGTTCGACAGGTGCCCTCCTACGAGCAGTACTTC. Its protein product is CSVRQVPSYEQYF.

A few counts support this clone. The V gene is TRBV19, the J gene TRBJ2-7, with 12 nucleotides matching TRBD2. The trim removed 8 bases at V and 4 bases at J, leaving 6 bases unmatched. Germline CDR1 LNHDA, CDR2 SQIVND (reference sequence). The CDR3 covers 14 residues. The CDR3 coding sequence is TGTGCCAGTGGATCTAGCGGGGGGGCGTACGAGCAGTACTTC. It is translated as CASGSSGGAYEQYF.